The entry that follows covers one TCR beta chain sequence. The data were obtained in a study of blood T cells in healthy people across ages. The use of a sample-barcoded 5' primer and a J-beta primer mix characterized a second PCR of 7 to 11 cycles. At least 2.5 million CDR3-containing paired-end reads were obtained per sample. TCRdb reprocessed the 5' RACE reads with MiXCR, giving one entry per CDR3 protein. Here the sample spans approximately 850,000 distinct CDR3 sequences, 40% to 50% being singletons. CDR1 is SGHTA, CDR2 FQGNSA, per germline. The length of the CDR3 is 15 residues. Trimming cost V 5 bases and J 7 bases; bases outside gene matches: 9.

Source material: blood. The chain uses TRBV7-2 and TRBJ2-7; 12 nucleotides agree with TRBD2. The clonotype originates from a man in his sixties in good health. The CDR3 reads CASSPPGLAGSEQYF. The CDR3 DNA is TGTGCCAGCAGCCCCCCGGGACTAGCGGGTTCTGAGCAGTACTTC. Together with reference TRBV7-2 and TRBJ2-7, the CDR3 gives the full variable domain: GAGVSQSPSNKVTEKGKDVELRCDPISGHTALYWYRQSLGQGLEFLIYFQGNSAPDKSGLPSDRFSAERTGGSVSTLTIQRTQQEDSAVYLCASSPPGLAGSEQYFGPGTRLTVT.